A selection of T cell receptor beta chains follows, all from one sample in a study of T cell clones after liver transplantation. Using immunoSEQ multiplex PCR, the repertoire was profiled, and TCRdb retains in-frame clones only, with some absent. The table shows approximately 68,000 clones, with over 70% occurring only once. The sample consisted of CD4+ T cells from blood, taken before liver transplant. These receptors all stem from a human donor who received a liver transplant. CDR3s include the opening cysteine and the closing phenylalanine or tryptophan. A D gene is named only where the DNA matches it firmly. Not every row has a clone size; where given, it reads once, few, many or a size class.

>-|-|TRBV28|TRBJ1-4
TGTGCCAGCATATCGTCAACTAATGAAAAACTGTTTTTT
CASISSTNEKLFF
>-|-|TRBV7-6|TRBJ1-1
TGTGCCAGCAGCACTTTCCCTCCGGACACTGAAGCTTTCTTT
CASSTFPPDTEAFF
>-|-|TRBV4-3|TRBJ1-3
TGCGCCAGCAGCCAAGAAAGGTACGGCTTTACTGGAAACACCATATATTTT
CASSQERYGFTGNTIYF
>-|-|TRBV28|TRBJ2-7
TGTGCCAGCAGACAAAATGGGGGCGCGCAGTACTTC
CASRQNGGAQYF
>-|-|TRBV28|TRBJ1-2
TGTGCCAGCAGTTCCGCTGTTCGTGACTATGGCTACACCTTC
CASSSAVRDYGYTF
>TRBD2|-|TRBV7-3|TRBJ2-5
TGTGCCAGCAGCCCGGACTCGGGGGGATGGGAGACCCAGTACTTC
CASSPDSGGWETQYF
>-|-|TRBV19|TRBJ1-3
TGTGCCAGTAGGGCCGGGGTTAGCTCTGGAAACACCATATATTTT
CASRAGVSSGNTIYF
>-|-|TRBV9|TRBJ1-2
TGTGCCAGCAGCGCGCGACAGGTTGCTAACTATGGCTACACCTTC
CASSARQVANYGYTF
>TRBD1|few|TRBV6-5|TRBJ1-2
TGTGCCAGCACCCAGGGGGGGTACGGCTACACCTTC
CASTQGGYGYTF
>-|-|TRBV2|TRBJ1-4
TGTGCCAGCAGTTTTAATGAAAAACTGTTTTTT
CASSFNEKLFF
>-|-|TRBV5-8|TRBJ1-2
TGTGCCAGCAGCTTGGGAGGTTGGACTAACTATGGCTACACCTTC
CASSLGGWTNYGYTF
>-|many|TRBV2|TRBJ1-2
TGTGCCACGGGACTCCGTAGAGGGGGCTACACCTTC
CATGLRRGGYTF
>-|-|TRBV2|TRBJ1-6
TGTGCCAGCAGTTTTAACCGTTCACCCCTCCACTTT
CASSFNRSPLHF
>TRBD1|-|TRBV29-1|TRBJ2-2
TGCAGCGGCTACAGGGGTATCACCGGGGAGCTGTTTTTT
CSGYRGITGELFF
>-|-|TRBV28|TRBJ1-3
TGTGCCAGCAGTTTGATGGCCAGCTCTGGAAACACCATATATTTT
CASSLMASSGNTIYF
>-|once|TRBV7-3|TRBJ2-3
TGTGCCAGCAGCTCCAGCAGCAATACGCAGTATTTT
CASSSSSNTQYF
>-|-|TRBV5-4|TRBJ2-5
TGTGCCAGCAGCTTCGTTCAAGAGACCCAGTACTTC
CASSFVQETQYF
>-|-|TRBV7-7|TRBJ2-1
TGTGCTAGCAGCTTTGGCCAGTACAATGAGCAGTTCTTC
CASSFGQYNEQFF
>TRBD1|-|TRBV2|TRBJ1-5
TGTGCCAGCAGTGTGCCGGGACAGGGGGCTTGGAGCAATCAGCCCCAGCATTTT
CASSVPGQGAWSNQPQHF
>-|-|TRBV9|TRBJ1-1
TGTGCCAGCAGTAAAGGTGGGGGGCGGACTGAAGCTTTCTTT
CASSKGGGRTEAFF
>-|-|TRBV7-6|TRBJ2-3
TGTGCCAGCAGCCCTCACGGGAACAACTTAGGCACAGATACGCAGTATTTT
CASSPHGNNLGTDTQYF
>TRBD1|once|TRBV5-1|TRBJ2-3
TGCGCCAGCAGCTGGACAGGGATAACAGATACGCAGTATTTT
CASSWTGITDTQYF
>TRBD1|-|TRBV6-6|TRBJ1-1
TGTGCCAGCAGCCCCAGGGACAGGGCGCCAAACACTGAAGCTTTCTTT
CASSPRDRAPNTEAFF
>TRBD2|-|TRBV30|TRBJ2-1
TGTGCCTGGAGGCTACTAGCGGCGTACAATGAGCAGTTCTTC
CAWRLLAAYNEQFF
>-|once|TRBV7-2|TRBJ1-3
TGTGCCAGCAGTCTAGCCCAAGGGGTCACCATATATTTT
CASSLAQGVTIYF
>-|-|TRBV6-6|TRBJ2-1
TGTGCCAGCAGTTCCGTTTCCTACAATGAGCAGTTCTTC
CASSSVSYNEQFF
>TRBD1|-|TRBV6-6|TRBJ1-5
TGTGCCAGCAGTTTAAACAACAGGGGTAATCAGCCCCAGCATTTT
CASSLNNRGNQPQHF
>-|-|TRBV29-1|TRBJ2-2
TGCAGCGTTCCAGTAAACACCGGGGAGCTGTTTTTT
CSVPVNTGELFF
>-|-|TRBV28|TRBJ1-2
TGTGCCAGCGACGTCGGCGGGCCCACTAACTATGGCTACACCTTC
CASDVGGPTNYGYTF
>-|-|TRBV28|TRBJ2-3
TGTGCCAGCAGTCCCCGGGGAACTAGCACAGATACGCAGTATTTT
CASSPRGTSTDTQYF
>-|-|TRBV18|TRBJ2-7
TGTGCCAGCTCCCCGGGGCAGGTAATGACCTACGAGCAGTACTTC
CASSPGQVMTYEQYF
>TRBD1|-|TRBV6-6|TRBJ2-7
TGTGCCAGCAGTTACGTGGGACAGGGGGCAACCGAGCAGTACTTC
CASSYVGQGATEQYF
>-|-|TRBV6-5|TRBJ2-7
TGTGCCAGCCGTCGACTAGGCGGAAACTACGAGCAGTACTTC
CASRRLGGNYEQYF
>TRBD1|-|TRBV6-5|TRBJ1-2
TGTGCCAGCACCCTAGACAGGGGGCCGTCTGGCTACACCTTC
CASTLDRGPSGYTF
>TRBD2|-|TRBV9|TRBJ2-1
TGTGCCAGCAGCCCTCGACTAGCGGGAGGCATAGAGCAGTTCTTC
CASSPRLAGGIEQFF
>-|-|TRBV9|TRBJ2-2
TGTGCCAGCAGCGTACGCATCCTTCAGGGTTCCGGGGAGCTGTTTTTT
CASSVRILQGSGELFF
>TRBD1|-|TRBV27|TRBJ2-5
TGTGCCAGCAGTTTCCGGGACAGGCAAGAGACCCAGTACTTC
CASSFRDRQETQYF
>-|-|TRBV5-1|TRBJ1-5
TGCGCCAGCAGCTTGGGGGGGCCGGGTCAGCCCCAGCATTTT
CASSLGGPGQPQHF
>-|-|TRBV2|TRBJ1-1
TGTGCCAGCAGTGAACAGCCAAACACTGAAGCTTTCTTT
CASSEQPNTEAFF
>-|-|TRBV5-1|TRBJ2-3
TGCGCCAGCAGCTTTGGCACAGATACGCAGTATTTT
CASSFGTDTQYF
>-|once|TRBV2|TRBJ1-1
TGTGCCAGCAGTGAACGTGGCAGAAAGAACACTGAAGCTTTCTTT
CASSERGRKNTEAFF
>-|many|TRBV6-5|TRBJ2-3
TGTGCCAGCAGCCCCCGGGGCGGAGGCACAGATACGCAGTATTTT
CASSPRGGGTDTQYF